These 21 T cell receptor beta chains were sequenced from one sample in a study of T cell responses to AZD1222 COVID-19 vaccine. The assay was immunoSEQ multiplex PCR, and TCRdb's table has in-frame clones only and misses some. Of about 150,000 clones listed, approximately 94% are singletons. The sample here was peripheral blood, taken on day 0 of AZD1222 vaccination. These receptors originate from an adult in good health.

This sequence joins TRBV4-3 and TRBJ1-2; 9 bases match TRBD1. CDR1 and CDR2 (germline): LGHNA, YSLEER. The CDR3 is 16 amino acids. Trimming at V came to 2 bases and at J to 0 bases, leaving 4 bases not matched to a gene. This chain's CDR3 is CASSQKGQGANYGYTF. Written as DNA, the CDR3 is TGCGCCAGCAGCCAAAAGGGACAGGGAGCTAACTATGGCTACACCTTC.

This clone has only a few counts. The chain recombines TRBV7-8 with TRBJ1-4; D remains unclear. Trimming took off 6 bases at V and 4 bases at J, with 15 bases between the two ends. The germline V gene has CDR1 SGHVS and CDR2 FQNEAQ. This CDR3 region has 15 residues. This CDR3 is CASRIGVRGNEKLFF. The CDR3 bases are TGTGCCAGCAGGATCGGGGTCCGCGGTAATGAAAAACTGTTTTTT.

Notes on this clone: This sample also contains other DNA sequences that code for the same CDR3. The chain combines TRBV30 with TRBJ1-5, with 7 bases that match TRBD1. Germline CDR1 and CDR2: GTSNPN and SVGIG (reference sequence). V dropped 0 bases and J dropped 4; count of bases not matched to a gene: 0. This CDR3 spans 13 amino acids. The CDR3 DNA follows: TGTGCCTGGAGTGTACAGGGGAATCAGCCCCAGCATTTT. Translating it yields CAWSVQGNQPQHF.

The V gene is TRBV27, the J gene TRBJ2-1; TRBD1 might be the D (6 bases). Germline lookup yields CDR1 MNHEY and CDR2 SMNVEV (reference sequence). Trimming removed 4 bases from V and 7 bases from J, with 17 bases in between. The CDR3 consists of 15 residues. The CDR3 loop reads CASSSAPQGSNEQFF. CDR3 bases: TGTGCCAGCAGTTCTGCCCCACAGGGTTCGAATGAGCAGTTCTTC.

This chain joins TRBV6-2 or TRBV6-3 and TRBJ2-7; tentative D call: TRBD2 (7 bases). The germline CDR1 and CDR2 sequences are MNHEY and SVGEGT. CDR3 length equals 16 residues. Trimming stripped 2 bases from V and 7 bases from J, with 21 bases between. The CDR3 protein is CASSYAIGGGAWEQYF. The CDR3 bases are TGTGCCAGCAGTTACGCCATTGGAGGGGGGGCCTGGGAGCAGTACTTC.

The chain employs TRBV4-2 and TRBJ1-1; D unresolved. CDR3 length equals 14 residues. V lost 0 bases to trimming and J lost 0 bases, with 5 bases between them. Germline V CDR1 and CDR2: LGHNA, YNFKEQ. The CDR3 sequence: CASSQDPLNTEAFF. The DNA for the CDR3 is TGTGCCAGCAGCCAAGATCCTTTGAACACTGAAGCTTTCTTT.

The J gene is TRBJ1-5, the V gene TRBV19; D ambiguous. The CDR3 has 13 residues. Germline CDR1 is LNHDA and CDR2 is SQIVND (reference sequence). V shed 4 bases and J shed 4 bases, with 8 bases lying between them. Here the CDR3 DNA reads TGTGCCAGTAGTAGCGGTCTGAATCAGCCCCAGCATTTT. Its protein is CASSSGLNQPQHF. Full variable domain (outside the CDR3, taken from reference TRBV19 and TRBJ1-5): DGGITQSPKYLFRKEGQNVTLSCEQNLNHDAMYWYRQDPGQGLRLIYYSQIVNDFQKGDIAEGYSVSREKKESFPLTVTSAQKNPTAFYLCASSSGLNQPQHFGDGTRLSIL.

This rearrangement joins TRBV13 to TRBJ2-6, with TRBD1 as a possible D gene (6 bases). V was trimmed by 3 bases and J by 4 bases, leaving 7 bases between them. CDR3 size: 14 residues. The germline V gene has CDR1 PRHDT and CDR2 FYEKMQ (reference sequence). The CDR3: CASSFGQGANVLTF. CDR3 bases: TGTGCCAGCAGCTTTGGACAGGGGGCCAACGTCCTGACTTTC.

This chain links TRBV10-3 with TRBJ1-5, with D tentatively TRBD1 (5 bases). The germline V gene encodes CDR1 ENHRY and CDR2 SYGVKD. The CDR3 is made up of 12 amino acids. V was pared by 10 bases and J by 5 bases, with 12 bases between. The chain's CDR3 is CANRTLHQPQHF. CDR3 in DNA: TGTGCCAACAGGACACTCCATCAGCCCCAGCATTTT.

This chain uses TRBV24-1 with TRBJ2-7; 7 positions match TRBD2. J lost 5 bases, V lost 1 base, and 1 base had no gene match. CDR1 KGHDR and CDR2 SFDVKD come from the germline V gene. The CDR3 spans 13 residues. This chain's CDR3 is CATSDFGGDEQYF. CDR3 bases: TGTGCCACCAGTGATTTTGGGGGGGACGAGCAGTACTTC.

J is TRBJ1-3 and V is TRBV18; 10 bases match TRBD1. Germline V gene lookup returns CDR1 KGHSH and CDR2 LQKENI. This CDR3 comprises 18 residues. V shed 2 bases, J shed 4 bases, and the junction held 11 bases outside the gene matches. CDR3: CASSPNPTGGVSGNTIYF. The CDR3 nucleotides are TGTGCCAGCTCACCAAACCCGACAGGGGGCGTTTCAGGAAACACCATATATTTT.

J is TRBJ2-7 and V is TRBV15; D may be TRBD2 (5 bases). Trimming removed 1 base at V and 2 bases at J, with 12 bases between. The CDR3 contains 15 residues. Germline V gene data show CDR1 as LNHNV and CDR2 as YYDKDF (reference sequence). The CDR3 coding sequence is TGTGCCACCAGCAGAGCCCCGGCGGGCCCCTACGAGCAGTACTTC. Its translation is CATSRAPAGPYEQYF.

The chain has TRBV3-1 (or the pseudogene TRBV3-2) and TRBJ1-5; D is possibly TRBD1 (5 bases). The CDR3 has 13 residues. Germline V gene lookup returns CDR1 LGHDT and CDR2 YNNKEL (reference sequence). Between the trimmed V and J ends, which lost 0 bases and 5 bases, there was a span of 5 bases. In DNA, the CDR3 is TGTGCCAGCAGCCAAGAACAGGATCAGCCCCAGCATTTT. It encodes CASSQEQDQPQHF.

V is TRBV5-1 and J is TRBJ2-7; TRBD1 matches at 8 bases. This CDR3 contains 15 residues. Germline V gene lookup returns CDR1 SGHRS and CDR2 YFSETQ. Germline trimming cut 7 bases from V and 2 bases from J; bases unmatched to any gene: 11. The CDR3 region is CASHQGQGSPYEQYF. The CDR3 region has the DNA TGCGCCAGCCATCAAGGACAGGGCTCCCCCTACGAGCAGTACTTC.

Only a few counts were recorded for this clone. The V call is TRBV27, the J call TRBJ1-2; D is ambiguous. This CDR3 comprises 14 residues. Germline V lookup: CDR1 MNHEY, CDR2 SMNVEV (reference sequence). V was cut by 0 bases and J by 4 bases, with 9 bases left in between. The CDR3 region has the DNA TGTGCCAGCAGTTTATCGGTGTCAAGCTATGGCTACACCTTC. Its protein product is CASSLSVSSYGYTF.

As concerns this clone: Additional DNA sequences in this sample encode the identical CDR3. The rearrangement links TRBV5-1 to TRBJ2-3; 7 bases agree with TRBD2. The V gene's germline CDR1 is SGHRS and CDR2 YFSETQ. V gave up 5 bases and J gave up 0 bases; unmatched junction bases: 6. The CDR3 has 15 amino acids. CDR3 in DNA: TGCGCCAGCAGGCGCGGGGGTTCTAGCACAGATACGCAGTATTTT. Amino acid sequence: CASRRGGSSTDTQYF.

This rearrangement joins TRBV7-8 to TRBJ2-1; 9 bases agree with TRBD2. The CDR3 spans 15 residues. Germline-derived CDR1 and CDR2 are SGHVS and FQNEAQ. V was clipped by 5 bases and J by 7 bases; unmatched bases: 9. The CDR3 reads CASSRGTSYTNEQFF. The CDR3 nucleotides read TGTGCCAGCAGCCGGGGGACTAGCTATACTAATGAGCAGTTCTTC.

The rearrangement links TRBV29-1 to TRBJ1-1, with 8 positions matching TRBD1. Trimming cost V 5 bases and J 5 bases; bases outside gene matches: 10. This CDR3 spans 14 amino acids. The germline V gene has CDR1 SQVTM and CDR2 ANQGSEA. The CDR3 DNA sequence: TGCAGCGTTTGGCAGGGGGCGCTGGGAACTGAAGCTTTCTTT. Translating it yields CSVWQGALGTEAFF.

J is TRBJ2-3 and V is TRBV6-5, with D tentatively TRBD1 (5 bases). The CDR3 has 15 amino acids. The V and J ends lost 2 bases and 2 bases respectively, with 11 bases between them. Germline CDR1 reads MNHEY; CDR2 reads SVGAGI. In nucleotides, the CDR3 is TGTGCCAGCAGTTACCAGGGTTCGATCACAGATACGCAGTATTTT. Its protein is CASSYQGSITDTQYF.

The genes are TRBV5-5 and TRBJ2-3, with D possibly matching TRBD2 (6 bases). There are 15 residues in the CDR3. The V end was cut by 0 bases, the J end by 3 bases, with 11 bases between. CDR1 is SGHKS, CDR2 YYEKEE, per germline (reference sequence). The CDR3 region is CASSLAPGRTDTQYF. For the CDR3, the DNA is TGTGCCAGCAGCTTGGCCCCGGGGAGGACAGATACGCAGTATTTT.

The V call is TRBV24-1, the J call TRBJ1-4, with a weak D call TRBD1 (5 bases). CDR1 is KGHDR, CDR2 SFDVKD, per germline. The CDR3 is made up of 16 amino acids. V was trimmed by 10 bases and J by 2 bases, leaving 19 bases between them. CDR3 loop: CATQRRTFATNEKLFF. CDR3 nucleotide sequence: TGTGCCACTCAACGAAGGACATTCGCGACTAATGAAAAACTGTTTTTT.